This TCR beta chain comes out of a study of blood T cell repertoires in COVID-19. Turning to the study itself: T cells, B-cell-depleted T cells, or PBMCs provided the cDNA or gDNA that served as material.

Authors' analysis steps: Quantification of nucleated cells was approximated via reference gene primer amplification. Clones were read by immunoSEQ multiplex PCR, and TCRdb kept only the in-frame ones, dropping some. D and trimming come from the DNA, and the V and J calls and clone size come from that table. The sample shows around 160,000 clones, roughly 81% of them seen only once. The clonotype was recovered from a human donor with acute or convalescent COVID-19. The donor label of this sample is uncertain. The sequencing sample was made of peripheral blood.

This CDR3 reads CASSDGLGRNYGYTF. The CDR3 DNA reads TGTGCCAGCAGTGACGGACTTGGTCGTAACTATGGCTACACCTTC. The genes are TRBV25-1 and TRBJ1-2; D is undetermined. This CDR3 spans 15 amino acids. Germline V gene sequence: CDR1 MGHDK, CDR2 SYGVNS. Trimming took 3 bases from V and 1 from J, leaving 12 bases between them.